These 18 T cell receptor beta chains were all obtained from the same sample, sequenced in a study of cytomegalovirus exposure and HLA in healthy donors. 60 Vbeta and 13 Jbeta primers were used in PCR. Only in-frame clones appear in the TCRdb table, and some are missing; sequencing was by immunoSEQ multiplex PCR. The sample includes 200,000 to 250,000 clones, approximately 70% of them seen just once. Sequenced: PBMCs. The source is a man aged 35-49 years in good health and CMV-seropositive.

V gene TRBV7-9 combines with J gene TRBJ1-4, with 10 bases matching TRBD1. The CDR3 extends over 16 amino acids. Germline loops: CDR1 SEHNR, CDR2 FQNEAQ (reference sequence). Germline trimming cut 2 bases from V and 5 bases from J; bases unmatched to any gene: 5. The CDR3 nucleotides are TGTGCCAGCAGCTTATCTCCGGGACAGGGGAATGAAAAACTGTTTTTT. Protein: CASSLSPGQGNEKLFF. The entire variable domain, with the rest obtained from reference TRBV7-9 and TRBJ1-4, is as follows: DTGVSQNPRHKITKRGQNVTFRCDPISEHNRLYWYRQTLGQGPEFLTYFQNEAQLEKSRLLSDRFSAERPKGSFSTLEIQRTEQGDSAMYLCASSLSPGQGNEKLFFGSGTQLSVL.

The chain employs TRBV2 and TRBJ2-1; TRBD2 aligns across 11 bases. The CDR3 is 14 residues long. J gave up 9 bases and V 4 bases, and 5 bases lay outside the gene matches. From germline, CDR1 is SNHLY and CDR2 FYNNEI. DNA of the CDR3: TGTGCCAGCAGTGTTCTAGCGGGGGGCAGTGAGCAGTTCTTC. The encoded protein is CASSVLAGGSEQFF. Filled out from reference TRBV2 and TRBJ2-1, the complete variable domain reads EPEVTQTPSHQVTQMGQEVILRCVPISNHLYFYWYRQILGQKVEFLVSFYNNEISEKSEIFDDQFSVERPDGSNFTLKIRSTKLEDSAMYFCASSVLAGGSEQFFGPGTRLTVL.

The gene calls are TRBV25-1 and TRBJ1-5, with D possibly TRBD1 on 5 matching bases. With 6 bases removed from V and 9 bases from J, the gap between germline ends came to 12 bases. This CDR3 has 12 residues. Germline-derived CDR1 and CDR2 are MGHDK and SYGVNS. The CDR3 DNA is TGTGCCAGCAGCGTAGGGGCCGGGCCCCAGCATTTT. Protein sequence: CASSVGAGPQHF.

The V gene is TRBV29-1, the J gene TRBJ2-7, with 8 bases identical to TRBD1. This CDR3 region has 12 residues. V was pared by 2 bases and J by 7 bases, with 4 bases of the junction left unmatched. Germline CDR1 SQVTM, CDR2 ANQGSEA. The CDR3 region has the DNA TGCAGCGTTGAACAGGGGGCGGGGGAGCAGTACTTC. It yields the protein CSVEQGAGEQYF.

The chain employs TRBV6-6 and TRBJ2-3, with 7 nucleotides matching TRBD1. The germline gives CDR1 MNHNY, CDR2 SVGAGI (reference sequence). V gave up 6 bases and J gave up 0 bases; unmatched junction bases: 3. CDR3 length equals 14 residues. The CDR3 DNA reads TGTGCCAGCAGCTCGGGACAGAGCACAGATACGCAGTATTTT. Translation: CASSSGQSTDTQYF.

The chain is built from TRBV6-5 and TRBJ1-1; 7 nucleotides line up with TRBD1. The J segment lost 2 bases and the V segment lost 2 bases, leaving 2 bases of the junction unmatched. The CDR3 totals 14 residues. CDR1 and CDR2 (germline): MNHEY, SVGAGI. In DNA form, the CDR3 reads TGTGCCAGCAGTTACGGACAGGCTAACACTGAAGCTTTCTTT. It encodes CASSYGQANTEAFF.

The rearrangement uses TRBV11-2 and TRBJ2-7, with 7 bases matching TRBD1. The germline gives CDR1 SGHAT, CDR2 FQNNGV. Trimming at V came to 5 bases and at J to 5 bases, leaving 12 bases not matched to a gene. The CDR3 consists of 15 residues. CDR3 protein: CASSPPGRGTNEQYF. The CDR3 nucleotides are TGTGCCAGCAGCCCCCCCGGCAGGGGGACAAACGAGCAGTACTTC.

The chain links TRBV2 to TRBJ2-1, with a weak D call TRBD1 (5 bases). Trimming pared 5 bases from V and 6 bases from J, leaving 14 bases between. The CDR3 runs 14 residues. Germline V lookup: CDR1 SNHLY, CDR2 FYNNEI. The CDR3 sequence: CASSRGFLANEQFF. The CDR3 nucleotides are TGTGCCAGCAGTAGGGGTTTCTTAGCCAATGAGCAGTTCTTC.

This chain links TRBV27 with TRBJ2-3, with D perhaps TRBD1 (6 bases). The CDR3 has 15 residues. V was shortened by 3 bases and J by 4 bases, with 14 bases between the two germline ends. The germline gives CDR1 MNHEY, CDR2 SMNVEV (reference sequence). The CDR3 region is CASSFVRGWADTQYF. The CDR3 region has the DNA TGTGCCAGCAGTTTTGTCAGGGGCTGGGCAGATACGCAGTATTTT.

The chain combines TRBV7-2 with TRBJ1-1; D is perhaps TRBD1 (6 bases). The CDR3 is 15 residues long. Trimming took 4 bases from V and 0 from J, leaving 12 bases between them. Germline V gene sequence: CDR1 SGHTA, CDR2 FQGNSA. CDR3 residues: CASSSSTGMNTEAFF. The CDR3 nucleotides read TGTGCCAGCAGCTCTTCGACAGGCATGAACACTGAAGCTTTCTTT.

A note on this clone: An end of the junction differs from the germline gene, which may be a read error. The chain combines TRBV4-1 with TRBJ2-5, with 12 bases aligning to TRBD1. The CDR3 has 16 residues. CDR1 is MGHRA, CDR2 YSYEKL, per germline. The CDR3 is CASSQAPGQGAGEQYF. CDR3 sequence (DNA): TGCGCCAGCAGTCAAGCCCCGGGACAGGGGGCAGGGGAGCAGTACTTC.

The V and J genes are TRBV6-4 and TRBJ2-1; D may be TRBD2 (5 bases). CDR1 and CDR2 from the germline V gene are MRHNA and SNTAGT. CDR3 length: 16 residues. V lost 1 base, J lost 2 bases, and 12 bases lay in between. The DNA for the CDR3 is TGTGCCAGCAGTGACTTAGAAGGGAGCCCCTACAATGAGCAGTTCTTC. Amino acids: CASSDLEGSPYNEQFF.

The CDR3 sequence is CASRGGPEETQYF. The CDR3 DNA sequence: TGCGCCAGCAGGGGGGGGCCGGAGGAGACCCAGTACTTC. The rearrangement joins TRBV5-1 to TRBJ2-5; D perhaps matches TRBD2 (7 bases). The V gene's germline CDR1 is SGHRS and CDR2 YFSETQ. The CDR3 runs to 13 residues. Trimming removed 5 bases at V and 5 bases at J, with 13 bases between. The complete variable domain, with remaining parts taken from reference TRBV5-1 and TRBJ2-5, reads KAGVTQTPRYLIKTRGQQVTLSCSPISGHRSVSWYQQTPGQGLQFLFEYFSETQRNKGNFPGRFSGRQFSNSRSEMNVSTLELGDSALYLCASRGGPEETQYFGPGTRLLVL.

This rearrangement joins TRBV5-1 to TRBJ2-3; 11 bases are shared with TRBD2. Germline V CDR1 and CDR2: SGHRS, YFSETQ. The CDR3 contains 17 residues. J gave up 2 bases and V 1 base, and 6 bases lay outside the gene matches. The CDR3 coding sequence is TGCGCCAGCAGCTTGATCACTAGCGGGGGATACACAGATACGCAGTATTTT. It codes for CASSLITSGGYTDTQYF.

The CDR3 spells CASSMTGAEKLFF. The CDR3 region has the DNA TGTGCCAGCAGCATGACAGGGGCTGAAAAACTGTTTTTT. This chain uses TRBV9 with TRBJ1-4; 8 positions agree with TRBD1. Trimming took 4 bases from V and 7 from J; bases not matched to a gene: 3. The length of the CDR3 is 13 residues. Germline V CDR1 and CDR2: SGDLS, YYNGEE. Full variable domain (rest looked up from reference TRBV9 and TRBJ1-4): DSGVTQTPKHLITATGQRVTLRCSPRSGDLSVYWYQQSLDQGLQFLIQYYNGEERAKGNILERFSAQQFPDLHSELNLSSLELGDSALYFCASSMTGAEKLFFGSGTQLSVL.

This clone was counted between two and nine times. This rearrangement joins TRBV2 to TRBJ2-1; 12 bases line up with TRBD2. V shed 5 bases, J shed 6 bases, and the junction held 8 bases outside the gene matches. CDR3 length equals 16 residues. In germline, CDR1 is SNHLY, CDR2 FYNNEI. In DNA form, the CDR3 reads TGTGCCAGCAGTAGACTAGCGGGGGCCAAGTCCAATGAGCAGTTCTTC. Translating it yields CASSRLAGAKSNEQFF.

This clone was picked up a small number of times. The rearrangement uses TRBV10-3 and TRBJ1-2; the match to TRBD1 covers 10 bases. Germline V lookup: CDR1 ENHRY, CDR2 SYGVKD. The CDR3 sequence is 15 residues long. V lost 2 bases and J lost 6; bases outside the gene matches: 6. CDR3 bases: TGTGCCATCAGTGAGGGGACAGGGGACCCCAATGGCTACACCTTC. Encoded protein: CAISEGTGDPNGYTF.

This clone was counted between two and nine times. The rearrangement uses TRBV7-9 and TRBJ2-7, with 11 bases lining up with TRBD2. Germline V gene sequence: CDR1 SEHNR, CDR2 FQNEAQ (reference sequence). The CDR3 is 16 residues long. Trimming at V came to 4 bases and at J to 0 bases, leaving 5 bases not matched to a gene. The CDR3 loop is CASSSSGGMSSYEQYF. The CDR3, as DNA: TGTGCCAGCAGCTCTAGCGGGGGGATGAGCTCCTACGAGCAGTACTTC.